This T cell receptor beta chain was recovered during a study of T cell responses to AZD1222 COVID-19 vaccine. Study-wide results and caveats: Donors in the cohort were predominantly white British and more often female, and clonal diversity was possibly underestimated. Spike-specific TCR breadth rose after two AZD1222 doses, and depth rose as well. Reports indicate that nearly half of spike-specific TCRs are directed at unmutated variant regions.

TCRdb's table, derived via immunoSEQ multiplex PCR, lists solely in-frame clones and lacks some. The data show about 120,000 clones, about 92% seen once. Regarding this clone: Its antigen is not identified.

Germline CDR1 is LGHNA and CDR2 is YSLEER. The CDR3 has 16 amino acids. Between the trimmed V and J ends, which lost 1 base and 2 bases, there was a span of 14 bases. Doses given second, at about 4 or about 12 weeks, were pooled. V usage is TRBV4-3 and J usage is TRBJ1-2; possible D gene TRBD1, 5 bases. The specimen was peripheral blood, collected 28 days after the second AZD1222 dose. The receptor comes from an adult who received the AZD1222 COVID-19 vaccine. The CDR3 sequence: CASSQVSGSGNYGYTF. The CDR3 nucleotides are TGCGCCAGCAGCCAAGTTTCAGGGTCAGGAAACTATGGCTACACCTTC.